The 22 T cell receptor beta chains in this list originate from one sample, sequenced in a study of chemoradiotherapy in HPV16-positive cancers. This table comes from immunoSEQ multiplex PCR, and its TCRdb copy is limited to in-frame clones, with some not included. The sample gives fewer than 25,000 clones, just under 95% of which show up once; roughly 15% is in the top ten. The source was blood, collected from a patient who underwent chemoradiotherapy. These TCRs come from a human donor with HPV-associated anogenital cancer.

The rearrangement uses TRBV7-9 and TRBJ2-7; tentatively, D is TRBD1 (5 bases). Germline CDR1 reads SEHNR; CDR2 reads FQNEAQ (reference sequence). V was trimmed by 5 bases and J by 5 bases, leaving 19 bases between them. The CDR3 is 15 residues long. The CDR3 DNA is TGTGCCAGCAGCCATTATTCAGGGTCTAAAGACGAGCAGTACTTC. It translates to CASSHYSGSKDEQYF.

The chain combines TRBV5-1 with TRBJ2-1, with 9 bases that match TRBD1. Germline CDR1 reads SGHRS; CDR2 reads YFSETQ. The CDR3 has 15 residues. V trimming: 0 bases; J trimming: 4 bases; junction bases outside the gene matches: 2. The CDR3 spells CASSLVGTGYNEQFF. CDR3 bases: TGCGCCAGCAGCTTGGTGGGGACAGGGTACAATGAGCAGTTCTTC.

The CDR3 DNA sequence: TGTGCCAGCAGCGACCTTTGGCAGGGAGGGAACACTGAAGCTTTCTTT. Translation gives CASSDLWQGGNTEAFF. The rearrangement joins TRBV7-9 to TRBJ1-1; D may be TRBD1 (5 bases). Trimming took 5 bases from V and 1 from J, leaving 17 bases between them. CDR1 and CDR2 from the germline V gene are SEHNR and FQNEAQ (reference sequence). This CDR3 is 16 amino acids long.

The chain carries TRBV7-3 and TRBJ2-1, with 13 bases that match TRBD2. The CDR3 is made up of 16 amino acids. Germline loops: CDR1 SGHTA, CDR2 FQGTGA. Trimming took 4 bases from V and 8 from J; bases not matched to a gene: 8. DNA of the CDR3: TGTGCCAGCAGCTCTAGGACTAGCGGGAGTAGGGATGAGCAGTTCTTC. It codes for CASSSRTSGSRDEQFF.

In its sample, this clone was seen once. The rearrangement joins TRBV7-2 to TRBJ1-2; 8 bases align to TRBD1. CDR1 is SGHTA and CDR2 is FQGNSA in the germline V gene. With 5 bases clipped from V and 4 bases from J, the junction kept 9 bases outside the gene matches. The CDR3 is 15 residues long. The CDR3 nucleotides read TGTGCCAGCAGCCAACTTCGGACAGGGTTCTATGGCTACACCTTC. It encodes CASSQLRTGFYGYTF.

The chain is built from TRBV20-1 and TRBJ2-1; D is ambiguous. Germline V gene sequence: CDR1 DFQATT, CDR2 SNEGSKA (reference sequence). With 0 bases removed from V and 10 bases from J, the gap between germline ends came to 7 bases. This CDR3 contains 11 residues. The CDR3, as DNA: TGCAGTGCTAGAGAGGATACGGAGCAGTTCTTC. Amino acids: CSAREDTEQFF.

The chain links TRBV19 to TRBJ1-1; 7 bases map to TRBD1. CDR1 LNHDA and CDR2 SQIVND come from the germline V gene (reference sequence). V was pared by 6 bases and J by 11 bases, with 6 bases of the junction left unmatched. There are 11 residues in the CDR3. CDR3 loop: CASSNRGRAFF. The CDR3 nucleotides are TGTGCCAGTAGCAACAGGGGTCGGGCTTTCTTT.

The genes are TRBV5-1 and TRBJ2-7, with D possibly being TRBD1 (6 bases). V shed 1 base and J shed 3 bases, with 8 bases lying between them. Germline V gene lookup returns CDR1 SGHRS and CDR2 YFSETQ. This CDR3 has 13 amino acids. CDR3 region: CASSLRDNYEQYF. CDR3 sequence (DNA): TGCGCCAGCAGCTTGAGGGACAACTACGAGCAGTACTTC.

The J gene is TRBJ1-4, the V gene TRBV7-6; D remains unclear. Germline CDR1 SGHVS, CDR2 FNYEAQ. The CDR3 contains 12 residues. Trimming left V 4 bases short and J 8 bases short, with 8 bases between. CDR3 in amino acids: CASSWEGEKLFF. CDR3 nucleotides: TGTGCCAGCAGCTGGGAGGGAGAAAAACTGTTTTTT.

In its sample, this clone was seen once. J is TRBJ2-3 and V is TRBV7-9; 9 bases are shared with TRBD2. J lost 4 bases, V lost 10 bases, and 3 bases had no gene match. There are 12 residues in the CDR3. Germline V lookup: CDR1 SEHNR, CDR2 FQNEAQ (reference sequence). CDR3 nucleotides: TGTGCCACTAGCGGGAACGCAGATACGCAGTATTTT. Encoded protein: CATSGNADTQYF.

This rearrangement joins TRBV6-1 to TRBJ2-3; D not resolved. Germline CDR1 MNHNS, CDR2 SASEGT. V was cut by 2 bases and J by 3 bases, with 15 bases left in between. The CDR3 sequence is 16 residues long. CDR3: CASSELVYRKTDTQYF. In DNA form, the CDR3 reads TGTGCCAGCAGTGAATTAGTCTATAGGAAGACAGATACGCAGTATTTT.

The chain links TRBV27 to TRBJ2-7; D might be TRBD1 (6 bases). Trimming took 5 bases from V and 2 from J, leaving 19 bases between them. This CDR3 is built from 16 residues. CDR1 and CDR2 from the germline V gene are MNHEY and SMNVEV (reference sequence). CDR3 nucleotides: TGTGCCAGCAGTCCTCCCCCCGGGACAACTACCTACGAGCAGTACTTC. Translating gives CASSPPPGTTTYEQYF.

V and J are TRBV18 and TRBJ1-1; tentatively, D is TRBD1 (6 bases). This CDR3 is 14 amino acids long. Trimming cost V 5 bases and J 7 bases, with 17 bases left between them. Germline V gives CDR1 KGHSH, CDR2 LQKENI. The CDR3 loop reads CASSTDSIAVEAFF. CDR3 DNA sequence: TGTGCCAGCTCAACGGACAGCATAGCGGTTGAAGCTTTCTTT. Full variable domain (missing parts from reference TRBV18 and TRBJ1-1): NAGVMQNPRHLVRRRGQEARLRCSPMKGHSHVYWYRQLPEEGLKFMVYLQKENIIDESGMPKERFSAEFPKEGPSILRIQQVVRGDSAAYFCASSTDSIAVEAFFGQGTRLTVV.

This clone was seen a few times. The chain combines TRBV7-9 with TRBJ2-2; 8 nucleotides match TRBD1. This CDR3 is 15 amino acids long. Germline lookup yields CDR1 SEHNR and CDR2 FQNEAQ (reference sequence). With 5 bases clipped from V and 5 bases from J, the junction kept 7 bases outside the gene matches. The CDR3 region is CASSQYRGATGELFF. The CDR3 DNA sequence: TGTGCCAGCAGCCAGTACAGGGGGGCGACCGGGGAGCTGTTTTTT.

V and J are TRBV4-2 and TRBJ1-1, with no clear D. The V end lost 0 bases, the J end lost 1 base, and 9 bases lay between the germline ends. Germline values: CDR1 LGHNA, CDR2 YNFKEQ. The CDR3 contains 15 residues. The CDR3 bases are TGTGCCAGCAGCCAAGATCTGCGGGGGAACACTGAAGCTTTCTTT. Translation gives CASSQDLRGNTEAFF.

This clone was counted once. The chain links TRBV4-3 to TRBJ2-1; maybe TRBD1 (6 bases). The CDR3 has 18 residues. V lost 3 bases and J 6 bases, leaving 24 bases between the germline ends. The germline gives CDR1 LGHNA, CDR2 YSLEER. CDR3 amino acids: CASSHLETDRLRSNEQFF. CDR3 in DNA: TGCGCCAGCAGCCACCTTGAGACGGACAGACTCCGTTCCAATGAGCAGTTCTTC.

V usage is TRBV6-1 and J usage is TRBJ1-1; maybe TRBD1 (6 bases). Germline CDR1 reads MNHNS; CDR2 reads SASEGT. The V gene lost 8 bases and the J gene lost 5 bases, with 18 bases spanning the gap. This CDR3 contains 14 residues. The CDR3 DNA reads TGTGCCAGCGATCGAAGAGGGGGAAGGACTGAAGCTTTCTTT. It specifies CASDRRGGRTEAFF.

The chain employs TRBV5-4 and TRBJ2-5; 7 nucleotides agree with TRBD2. The CDR3 contains 15 residues. V lost 4 bases, J lost 5 bases, and 11 bases stayed unmatched. Germline V gives CDR1 SGHNT, CDR2 YYREEE (reference sequence). The CDR3 reads CASSPGTMARETQYF. CDR3 sequence (DNA): TGTGCCAGCAGCCCAGGGACTATGGCAAGGGAGACCCAGTACTTC.

V is TRBV19 and J is TRBJ1-1; a possible D gene is TRBD1 (6 bases). The V end lost 3 bases, the J end lost 0 bases, and 14 bases lay between the germline ends. From germline, CDR1 is LNHDA and CDR2 SQIVND (reference sequence). The CDR3 sequence is 16 residues long. DNA for the CDR3: TGTGCCAGTAGTATTACCCACAGGGACATGAACACTGAAGCTTTCTTT. Translation: CASSITHRDMNTEAFF.

This chain uses TRBV7-8 with TRBJ1-1; D may be TRBD1 (5 bases). Germline CDR1 SGHVS, CDR2 FQNEAQ. The CDR3 is 15 residues long. Trimming removed 5 bases at V and 4 bases at J, with 17 bases between. CDR3 bases: TGTGCCAGCAGCCGAGTTCGGGTCGGGGGCACTGAAGCTTTCTTT. As protein: CASSRVRVGGTEAFF.

The gene calls are TRBV6-5 and TRBJ1-6; D is possibly TRBD1 (6 bases). CDR1 is MNHEY, CDR2 SVGAGI, per germline. The V end lost 6 bases, the J end lost 3 bases, and 9 bases lay between the germline ends. The CDR3 length is 14 residues. CDR3 nucleotides: TGTGCCAGCAGCTGGGGGCGCTATAATTCACCCCTCCACTTT. The encoded protein is CASSWGRYNSPLHF.

V usage is TRBV5-4 and J usage is TRBJ2-3; possibly TRBD1 for D (5 bases). V was shortened by 1 base and J by 1 base, with 13 bases between the two germline ends. This CDR3 has 16 residues. CDR1 is SGHNT and CDR2 is YYREEE in the germline V gene (reference sequence). The CDR3 nucleotides read TGTGCCAGCAGCTTGACCAGACAGTTAGGCACAGATACGCAGTATTTT. Amino acids: CASSLTRQLGTDTQYF.